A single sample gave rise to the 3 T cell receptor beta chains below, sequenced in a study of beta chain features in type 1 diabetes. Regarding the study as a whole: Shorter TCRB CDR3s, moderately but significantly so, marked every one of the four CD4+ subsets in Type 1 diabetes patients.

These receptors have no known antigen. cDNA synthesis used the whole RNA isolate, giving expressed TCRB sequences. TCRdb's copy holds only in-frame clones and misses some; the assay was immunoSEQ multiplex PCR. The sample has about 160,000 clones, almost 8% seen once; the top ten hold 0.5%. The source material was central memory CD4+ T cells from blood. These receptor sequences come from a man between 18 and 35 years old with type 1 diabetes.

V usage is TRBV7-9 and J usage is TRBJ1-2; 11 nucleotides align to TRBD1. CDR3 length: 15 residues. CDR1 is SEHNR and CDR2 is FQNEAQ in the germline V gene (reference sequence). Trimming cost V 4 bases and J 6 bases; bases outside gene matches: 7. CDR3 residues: CASSSGTGGYNGYTF. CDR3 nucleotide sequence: TGTGCCAGCAGCTCAGGGACAGGGGGATATAATGGCTACACCTTC.

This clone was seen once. As DNA, the CDR3 is TGCGCCAGCAGCGAAATAGCGGGTGGGACAGATACGCAGTATTTT. Amino acid sequence: CASSEIAGGTDTQYF. The chain is built from TRBV5-1 and TRBJ2-3, with 7 bases aligning to TRBD2. The CDR3 has 15 residues. After removal of 4 bases from V and 3 bases from J, the junction contained 8 bases not matched to a gene. Germline CDR1 SGHRS, CDR2 YFSETQ.

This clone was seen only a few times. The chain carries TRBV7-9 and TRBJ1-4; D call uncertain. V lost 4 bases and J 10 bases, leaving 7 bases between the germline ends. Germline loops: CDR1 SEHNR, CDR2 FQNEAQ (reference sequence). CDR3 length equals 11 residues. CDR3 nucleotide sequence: TGTGCCAGCAGCTCCACTGGAAAACTGTTTTTT. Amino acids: CASSSTGKLFF.